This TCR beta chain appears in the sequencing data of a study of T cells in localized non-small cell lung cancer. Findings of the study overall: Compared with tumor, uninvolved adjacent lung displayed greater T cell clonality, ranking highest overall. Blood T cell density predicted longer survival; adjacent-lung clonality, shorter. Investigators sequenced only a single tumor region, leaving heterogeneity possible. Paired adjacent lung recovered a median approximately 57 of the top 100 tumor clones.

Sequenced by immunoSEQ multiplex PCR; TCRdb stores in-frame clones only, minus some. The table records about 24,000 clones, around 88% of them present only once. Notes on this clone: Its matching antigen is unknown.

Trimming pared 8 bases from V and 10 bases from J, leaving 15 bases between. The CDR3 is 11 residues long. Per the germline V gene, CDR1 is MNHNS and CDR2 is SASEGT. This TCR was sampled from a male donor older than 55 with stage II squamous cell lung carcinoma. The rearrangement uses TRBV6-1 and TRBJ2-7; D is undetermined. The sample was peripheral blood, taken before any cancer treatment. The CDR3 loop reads CASAPGPNQYF. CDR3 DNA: TGTGCCAGCGCCCCCGGCCCAAACCAGTACTTC.